The clone carrying this T cell receptor beta chain was detected only once. The assay was immunoSEQ multiplex PCR, and TCRdb's table has in-frame clones only and misses some. The sample records 90,000 to 100,000 clones, roughly 84% being singletons. The record originates from a study of control samples from healthy donors and cancer patients. V lost 9 bases to trimming and J lost 6 bases; unmatched junction nucleotides: 8. The CDR3 loop spans 13 amino acids. Germline V CDR1 and CDR2: SGHTS, YDEGEE. The clonotype was recovered from a man between 65 and 85 years old with lung cancer. The rearrangement joins TRBV5-8 to TRBJ2-1; 8 positions match TRBD1. The source material was PBMCs. DNA of the CDR3: TGTGCCAACCAGGGACAGGCAACCAATGAGCAGTTCTTC. The encoded protein is CANQGQATNEQFF. Full variable domain (missing parts from reference TRBV5-8 and TRBJ2-1): EAGVTQSPTHLIKTRGQQATLRCSPISGHTSVYWYQQALGLGLQFLLWYDEGEERNRGNFPPRFSGRQFPNYSSELNVNALELEDSALYLCANQGQATNEQFFGPGTRLTVL.